The 5 T cell receptor beta chains reported below all come from one sample, sequenced in a study of beta chain features in type 1 diabetes. The isolated RNA, all of it, was reverse transcribed, so expressed TCRB transcripts were what got sequenced. Profiled with immunoSEQ multiplex PCR; TCRdb holds only in-frame clones, not every one. The sample consists of some 150,000 clones, 9% to 10% of them appearing once. Sequences were obtained from central memory CD4+ T cells from blood. All receptors come from a woman in her forties in good health.

In this sample, this clone turned up a few times. Additional DNA sequences in this sample encode the identical CDR3. The chain recombines TRBV6-4 with TRBJ1-2; weak D call: TRBD1 (5 bases). Germline V gives CDR1 MRHNA, CDR2 SNTAGT. CDR3 size: 13 residues. V dropped 4 bases and J dropped 8 bases, with 14 bases sitting between them. The CDR3 region is CASSAPGQGGYTF. In nucleotides, the CDR3 is TGTGCCAGCAGTGCCCCAGGACAAGGAGGCTACACCTTC.

This clone was counted ten times or more. This chain connects TRBV29-1 to TRBJ1-6; 8 bases match TRBD1. The CDR3 is made up of 13 amino acids. V shed 6 bases and J 9 bases; nucleotides not matched to a gene: 7. Germline values: CDR1 SQVTM, CDR2 ANQGSEA. CDR3: CSVRTGKFSPLHF. Here the CDR3 DNA reads TGCAGCGTGAGGACAGGGAAATTTTCACCCCTCCACTTT.

This clone was seen a handful of times. This chain joins TRBV2 and TRBJ2-3; TRBD2 aligns across 11 bases. Per germline, CDR1 SNHLY and CDR2 FYNNEI. The CDR3 consists of 16 residues. The V and J ends lost 6 bases and 0 bases, in that order; junction bases with no gene match: 5. The CDR3 loop reads CASSGTSGSSTDTQYF. CDR3 in DNA: TGTGCCAGCAGCGGGACTAGCGGTTCTAGCACAGATACGCAGTATTTT.

This clone was detected only a few times. The chain joins TRBV21-1 to TRBJ2-7; TRBD1, the table's D call, lacks a check against the DNA. TRBV21-1 is annotated as a pseudogene. The CDR3 contains 16 residues. The CDR3 loop is CASSARYYKGAREQYF. In DNA, the CDR3 is TGTGCCAGCAGCGCACGTTATTATAAGGGGGCGAGAGAGCAGTACTTC.

This clone was counted between two and nine times. The chain employs TRBV4-2 and TRBJ1-1; TRBD1 might be the D (5 bases). There are 16 residues in the CDR3. V was trimmed by 4 bases and J by 8 bases, leaving 23 bases between them. Germline lookup yields CDR1 LGHNA and CDR2 YNFKEQ. The CDR3, as DNA: TGTGCCAGCAGCCCCCTCGGTATAGGGGCGCGATCGGAAGCTTTCTTT. Amino acid sequence: CASSPLGIGARSEAFF.